This paragraph covers one T cell receptor (beta chain) sequence. Antigen: not known. The table came from immunoSEQ multiplex PCR; TCRdb's copy has only in-frame clones and leaves some out. This table holds more than 65,000 clones, 85% found once. The data were taken from a study of OX40 agonist ivuxolimab in advanced cancers. Study-level points and caveats: Certain nonresponders likewise exhibited a low normalized T-cell clonal expansion. CD8+ T cells (on average) carried more expanded clones than CD4+ T cells. Among expanded peripheral T cells, antigen specificity went undetermined. Relatively little clonal expansion, among the lowest observed, appeared in partial responders at 0.1-3.0 mg/kg.

The CDR3 has 16 amino acids. The germline gives CDR1 SEHNR, CDR2 FQNEAQ (reference sequence). Losses at the gene ends were 2 bases for V and 5 bases for J; bases not matched to a gene: 10. This receptor was taken from an adult with an advanced solid tumor such as melanoma, head and neck, liver or kidney cancer. The input for sequencing was CD4+ or CD8+ T cells sorted from blood, taken in a trial of the OX40 agonist ivuxolimab. The chain recombines TRBV7-9 with TRBJ2-3; the match to TRBD2 covers 7 bases. In nucleotides, the CDR3 is TGTGCCAGCAGCTTAAAGACGACTAGCTGGGTAGATACGCAGTATTTT. Encoded protein: CASSLKTTSWVDTQYF.